The clone carrying this TCR beta chain was seen only a few times. The antigen is unknown. This sample stems from a study of T-cell memory formation after mild COVID-19. Study-wide background: TCR clustering was largely donor specific. Study-level results: The main location of contracting CD4+ clones was CM and EM, and that of contracting CD8+ clones was EMRA.

TCRdb re-derived calls from the 5' RACE reads in MiXCR, one entry per CDR3 protein. The table lists approximately 210,000 distinct CDR3 sequences, 10% of them singletons, with just over 3% in the top ten. V was pared by 2 bases and J by 4 bases, with 10 bases between. CDR1 and CDR2 from the germline V gene are SGDLS and YYNGEE. The CDR3 is made up of 14 amino acids. This chain links TRBV9 with TRBJ2-1; D possibly corresponds to TRBD1 (5 bases). Specimen: PBMCs or a T cell subset sorted from them (not recorded which). The receptor was derived from a man between 18 and 29 years old who had mild COVID-19 (a few samples of this study predate the infection). Cell type and time point are not known. The CDR3 sequence: CASSVDSRYNEQFF. The DNA for the CDR3 is TGTGCCAGCAGCGTTGACAGTCGATACAATGAGCAGTTCTTC. Full variable domain (rest looked up from reference TRBV9 and TRBJ2-1): DSGVTQTPKHLITATGQRVTLRCSPRSGDLSVYWYQQSLDQGLQFLIQYYNGEERAKGNILERFSAQQFPDLHSELNLSSLELGDSALYFCASSVDSRYNEQFFGPGTRLTVL.